This entry concerns a single T cell receptor beta chain. These data originate in a study of human T cells and chemical hapten exposure. One entry per CDR3 protein results from TCRdb running MiXCR on the RACE reads. The sample contains over 300,000 distinct CDR3 sequences, roughly 5.3% of which appear only once. The sample's time point: pre-sensitization, week 0. The treatment: therapeutic diphenylcyclopropenone sensitization with weekly scalp DPC. V gave up 6 bases and J gave up 7 bases; unmatched junction bases: 15. The CDR3 sequence is 15 residues long. Germline CDR1 SGHTS, CDR2 YDEGEE. This TCR was sampled from a woman aged 45-59 years with alopecia areata. Some clones in this sample may be carry-over from other donors' samples. The sequencing used whole blood, collected in connection with sensitization to the hapten diphenylcyclopropenone (DPC). V and J are TRBV5-8 and TRBJ1-2, with 7 bases aligning to TRBD1. The CDR3 sequence is CASIPIAAGGSGYTF. Written as DNA, the CDR3 is TGTGCCAGCATCCCCATCGCTGCAGGGGGGTCTGGCTACACCTTC.